This T cell receptor (beta chain) is drawn from a study of shared clonotypes between healthy human individuals. Across the study: Each donor contributed plates that comprised three CD4 naive, three CD4 memory, two CD8 naive and one CD8 memory.

CDR3 length: 16 amino acids. V was pared by 0 bases and J by 5 bases, with 7 bases of the junction left unmatched. Germline V gene lookup returns CDR1 SGHRS and CDR2 YFSETQ. Whole-study findings and limits: Generation probability values for non-shared clonotypes were lower than those for clonotypes shared by all four donors.

Comment on this clone: Antigen unknown.

Naivety among CD8 cells was defined by CD45RO negativity and positive CCR7 selection, thereby excluding terminally differentiated effector memory CD45RA+ cells. Method: immunoSEQ multiplex PCR; TCRdb's copy keeps in-frame clones and lacks some. The sample carries over 750,000 clones, roughly 96% recorded once. This TCR came from a man aged 25-45 years in good health. Sequenced input: naive CD8+ T cells sorted from blood. The chain links TRBV5-1 to TRBJ2-5, with 10 positions matching TRBD2. CDR3 region: CASSLEAGGPWETQYF. CDR3 bases: TGCGCCAGCAGCTTGGAAGCGGGAGGGCCGTGGGAGACCCAGTACTTC.